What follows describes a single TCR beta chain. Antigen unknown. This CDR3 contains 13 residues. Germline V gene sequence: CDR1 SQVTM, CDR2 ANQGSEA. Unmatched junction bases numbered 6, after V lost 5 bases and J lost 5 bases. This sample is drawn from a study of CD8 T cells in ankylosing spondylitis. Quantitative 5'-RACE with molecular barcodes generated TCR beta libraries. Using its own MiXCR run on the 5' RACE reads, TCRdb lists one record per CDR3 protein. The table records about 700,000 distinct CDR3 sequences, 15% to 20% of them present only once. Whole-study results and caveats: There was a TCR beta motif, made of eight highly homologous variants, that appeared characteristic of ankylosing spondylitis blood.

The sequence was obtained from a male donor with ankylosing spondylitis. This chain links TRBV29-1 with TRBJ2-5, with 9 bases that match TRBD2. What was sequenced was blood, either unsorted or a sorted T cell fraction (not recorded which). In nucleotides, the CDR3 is TGCAGCGTTCCATATCTAGCGGGGGAGACCCAGTACTTC. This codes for CSVPYLAGETQYF.